Shown below are 10 T cell receptor beta chains from a single sample sequenced in a study of blood T cell repertoires in COVID-19. Here immunoSEQ multiplex PCR was the method, and the copy in TCRdb shows in-frame clones only, minus some. The data hold about 130,000 clones, with roughly 69% observed a single time. Sequenced material: peripheral blood. All receptors derive from a woman in her seventies with acute or convalescent COVID-19.

The rearrangement joins TRBV6-2 or TRBV6-3 to TRBJ2-5; 9 bases fit TRBD2. Unmatched junction bases numbered 10, after V lost 6 bases and J lost 2 bases. The CDR3 contains 16 residues. Germline CDR1 and CDR2: MNHEY and SVGEGT. CDR3 loop: CASSRRSGGLQETQYF. The CDR3 DNA reads TGTGCCAGCAGCCGCCGAAGCGGGGGGTTACAAGAGACCCAGTACTTC.

The gene calls are TRBV5-1 and TRBJ2-7, with 8 bases aligning to TRBD2. The germline V gene has CDR1 SGHRS and CDR2 YFSETQ. The CDR3 spans 19 residues. Trimming removed 0 bases from V and 4 bases from J; junction bases left unmatched: 18. CDR3 bases: TGCGCCAGCAGCTTGGTCCCAAATGTGGGCGGGAGGCCCATGTACGAGCAGTACTTC. Protein sequence: CASSLVPNVGGRPMYEQYF.

The chain uses TRBV28 and TRBJ1-2; D unresolved. CDR3 length: 13 residues. Germline CDR1 reads MDHEN; CDR2 reads SYDVKM. V lost 2 bases and J 7 bases, leaving 11 bases between the germline ends. CDR3 DNA sequence: TGTGCCAGCAGTTTAGTCCGGGGTGGTGGCTACACCTTC. It encodes CASSLVRGGGYTF.

V usage is TRBV28 and J usage is TRBJ1-5, with 7 bases fitting TRBD1. This CDR3 is 16 amino acids long. Germline CDR1 reads MDHEN; CDR2 reads SYDVKM. J was trimmed by 4 bases and V by 5 bases; bases with no gene match: 11. In DNA form, the CDR3 reads TGTGCCAGCAGTACCTACCTCGACAGGGAAAATCAGCCCCAGCATTTT. Translation: CASSTYLDRENQPQHF.

The chain has TRBV9 and TRBJ1-2, with D unclear. CDR1 and CDR2 from the germline V gene are SGDLS and YYNGEE. V dropped 4 bases and J dropped 4 bases, with 11 bases sitting between them. CDR3 length: 13 residues. This CDR3 is CASSPQRGYGYTF. CDR3 bases: TGTGCCAGCAGCCCCCAACGCGGCTATGGCTACACCTTC.

The rearrangement links TRBV10-3 to TRBJ2-3, with a weak D call TRBD2 (7 bases). Trimming took off 3 bases at V and 2 bases at J, with 15 bases between the two ends. Germline V lookup: CDR1 ENHRY, CDR2 SYGVKD. The CDR3 consists of 16 residues. DNA for the CDR3: TGTGCCATCAGTGACCGGGCGGGGGCCACCACAGATACGCAGTATTTT. It yields the protein CAISDRAGATTDTQYF.

This chain joins TRBV5-8 and TRBJ2-2; 13 bases are shared with TRBD2. The V gene end was trimmed by 5 bases and the J gene end by 5 bases; junction bases not matched to a gene: 6. The CDR3 is 16 residues long. Looked up from germline, CDR1 is SGHTS and CDR2 is YDEGEE. CDR3 in amino acids: CASSRGLAGRTGELFF. CDR3 sequence (DNA): TGTGCCAGCAGTCGGGGACTAGCGGGACGGACCGGGGAGCTGTTTTTT.

The chain employs TRBV4-3 and TRBJ2-5, with 10 nucleotides matching TRBD2. In germline, CDR1 is LGHNA, CDR2 YSLEER. There are 15 residues in the CDR3. The V segment lost 0 bases and the J segment 5 bases; nucleotides outside the gene matches: 3. In nucleotides, the CDR3 is TGCGCCAGCAGCCAAGAAACTAGCGGGGAGGAGACCCAGTACTTC. It encodes CASSQETSGEETQYF.

The chain combines TRBV30 with TRBJ1-6, with D possibly being TRBD1 (6 bases). The V gene lost 3 bases and the J gene lost 9 bases, with 15 bases spanning the gap. This CDR3 has 14 residues. Germline CDR1 GTSNPN, CDR2 SVGIG (reference sequence). CDR3 nucleotide sequence: TGTGCCTGGAGGGCAGCAGGGGCGGCTTCACCCCTCCACTTT. This gives the protein CAWRAAGAASPLHF.

The chain recombines TRBV5-4 with TRBJ2-3; 7 positions match TRBD1. The J segment lost 6 bases and the V segment lost 1 base, leaving 8 bases of the junction unmatched. Germline V CDR1 and CDR2: SGHNT, YYREEE (reference sequence). This CDR3 has 15 residues. CDR3 in amino acids: CASSLRTGLVDTQYF. In DNA, the CDR3 is TGTGCCAGCAGCTTGAGGACAGGTCTGGTCGATACGCAGTATTTT.